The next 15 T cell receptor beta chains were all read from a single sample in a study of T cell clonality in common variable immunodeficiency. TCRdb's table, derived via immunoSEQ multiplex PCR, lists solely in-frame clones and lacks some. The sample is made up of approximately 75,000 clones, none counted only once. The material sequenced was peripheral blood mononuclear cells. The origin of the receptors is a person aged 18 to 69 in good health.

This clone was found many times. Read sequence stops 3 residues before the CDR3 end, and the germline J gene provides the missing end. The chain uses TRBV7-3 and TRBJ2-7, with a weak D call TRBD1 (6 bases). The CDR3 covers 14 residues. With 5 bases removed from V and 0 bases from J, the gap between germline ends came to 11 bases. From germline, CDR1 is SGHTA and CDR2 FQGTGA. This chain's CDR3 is CASSLQGNSYEQYF. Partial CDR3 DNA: TGTGCCAGCAGCCTCCAGGGGAACTCCTACGAG.

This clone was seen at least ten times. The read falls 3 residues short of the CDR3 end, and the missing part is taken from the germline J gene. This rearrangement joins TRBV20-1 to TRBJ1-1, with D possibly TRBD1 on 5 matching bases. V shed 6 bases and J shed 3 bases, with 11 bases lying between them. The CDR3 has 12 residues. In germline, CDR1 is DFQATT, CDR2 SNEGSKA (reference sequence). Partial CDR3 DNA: TGCAGTGCGGGCGGGGGATACACTGAA. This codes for CSAGGGYTE. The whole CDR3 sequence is CSAGGGYTEAFF.

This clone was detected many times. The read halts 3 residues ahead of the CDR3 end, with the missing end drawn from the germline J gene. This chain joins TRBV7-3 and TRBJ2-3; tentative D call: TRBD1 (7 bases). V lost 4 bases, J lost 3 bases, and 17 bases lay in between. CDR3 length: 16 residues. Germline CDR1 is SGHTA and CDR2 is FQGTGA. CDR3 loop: CASSSGGLPQTDTQYF. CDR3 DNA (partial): TGTGCCAGCAGCTCAGGGGGACTCCCGCAAACAGATACG.

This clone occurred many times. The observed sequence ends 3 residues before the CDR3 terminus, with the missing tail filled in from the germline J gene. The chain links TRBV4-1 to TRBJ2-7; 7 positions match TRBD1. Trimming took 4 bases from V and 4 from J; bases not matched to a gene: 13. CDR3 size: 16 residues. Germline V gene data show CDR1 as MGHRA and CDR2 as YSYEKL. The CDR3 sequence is CASSLGGGSPEYEQYF. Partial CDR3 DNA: TGCGCCAGCAGCCTAGGGGGCGGGTCCCCAGAATACGAG.

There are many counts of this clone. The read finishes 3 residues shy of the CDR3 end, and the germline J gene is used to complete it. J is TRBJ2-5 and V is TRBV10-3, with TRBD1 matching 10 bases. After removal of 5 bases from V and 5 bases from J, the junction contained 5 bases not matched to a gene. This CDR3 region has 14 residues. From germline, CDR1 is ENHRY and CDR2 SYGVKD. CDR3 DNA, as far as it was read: TGTGCCATCAGTAGGACAGGGGGGGATGAGACC. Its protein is CAISRTGGDET. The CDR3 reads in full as CAISRTGGDETQYF.

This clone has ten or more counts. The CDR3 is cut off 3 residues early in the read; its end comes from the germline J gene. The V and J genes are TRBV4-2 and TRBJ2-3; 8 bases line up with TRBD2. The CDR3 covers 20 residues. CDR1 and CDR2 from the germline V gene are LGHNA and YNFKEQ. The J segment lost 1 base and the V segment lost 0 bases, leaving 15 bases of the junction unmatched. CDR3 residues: CASSQDSGSGADWGTDTQYF. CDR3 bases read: TGTGCCAGCAGCCAAGATTCGGGTAGCGGGGCAGATTGGGGCACAGATACG.

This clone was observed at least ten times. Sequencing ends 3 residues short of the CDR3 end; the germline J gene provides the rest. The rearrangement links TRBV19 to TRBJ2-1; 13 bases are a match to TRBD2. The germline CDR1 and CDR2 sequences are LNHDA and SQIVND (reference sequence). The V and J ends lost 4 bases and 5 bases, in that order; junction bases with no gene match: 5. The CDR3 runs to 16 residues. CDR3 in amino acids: CASSKLLAGGDNEQFF. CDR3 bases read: TGTGCCAGTAGTAAATTACTAGCGGGAGGGGACAATGAG.

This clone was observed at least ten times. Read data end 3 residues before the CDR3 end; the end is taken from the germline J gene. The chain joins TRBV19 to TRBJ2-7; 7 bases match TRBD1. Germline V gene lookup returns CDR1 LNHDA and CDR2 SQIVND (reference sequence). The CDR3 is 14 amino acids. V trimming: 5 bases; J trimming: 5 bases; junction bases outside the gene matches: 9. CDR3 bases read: TGTGCCAGTAGTTCCCGGGACAGAAGGGACGAG. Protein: CASSSRDRRDE. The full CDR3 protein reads CASSSRDRRDEQYF.

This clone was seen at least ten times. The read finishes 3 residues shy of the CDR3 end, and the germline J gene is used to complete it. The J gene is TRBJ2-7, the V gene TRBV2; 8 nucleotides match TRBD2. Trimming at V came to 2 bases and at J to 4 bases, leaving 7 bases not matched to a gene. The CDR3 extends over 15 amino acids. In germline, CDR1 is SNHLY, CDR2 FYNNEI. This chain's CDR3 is CASSERASGSYEQYF. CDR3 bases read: TGTGCCAGCAGTGAAAGGGCTAGCGGGTCATACGAG.

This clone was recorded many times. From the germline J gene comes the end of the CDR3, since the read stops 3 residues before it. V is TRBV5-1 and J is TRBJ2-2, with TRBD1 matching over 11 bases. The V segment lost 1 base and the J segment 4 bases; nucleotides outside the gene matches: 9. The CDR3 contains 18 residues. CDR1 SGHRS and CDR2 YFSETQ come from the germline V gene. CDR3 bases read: TGCGCCAGCAGCTTGACCCCCCGGACAGGGGGCGGCACCGGGGAG. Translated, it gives CASSLTPRTGGGTGE. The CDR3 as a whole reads CASSLTPRTGGGTGELFF.

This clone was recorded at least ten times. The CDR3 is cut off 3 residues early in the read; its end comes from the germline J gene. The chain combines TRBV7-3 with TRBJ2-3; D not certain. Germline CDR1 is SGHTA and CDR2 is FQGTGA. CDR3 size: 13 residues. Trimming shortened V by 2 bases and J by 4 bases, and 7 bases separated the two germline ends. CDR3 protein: CASSLGNADTQYF. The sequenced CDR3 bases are TGTGCCAGCAGCTTAGGCAATGCAGATACG.

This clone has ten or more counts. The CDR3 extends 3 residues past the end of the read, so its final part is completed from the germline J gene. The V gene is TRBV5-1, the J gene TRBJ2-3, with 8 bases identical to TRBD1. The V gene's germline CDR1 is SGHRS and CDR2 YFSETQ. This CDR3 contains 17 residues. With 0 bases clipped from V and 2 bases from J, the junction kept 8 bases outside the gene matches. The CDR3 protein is CASSLVLGQGLTDTQYF. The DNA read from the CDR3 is TGCGCCAGCAGCTTGGTGTTAGGACAGGGCCTCACAGATACG.

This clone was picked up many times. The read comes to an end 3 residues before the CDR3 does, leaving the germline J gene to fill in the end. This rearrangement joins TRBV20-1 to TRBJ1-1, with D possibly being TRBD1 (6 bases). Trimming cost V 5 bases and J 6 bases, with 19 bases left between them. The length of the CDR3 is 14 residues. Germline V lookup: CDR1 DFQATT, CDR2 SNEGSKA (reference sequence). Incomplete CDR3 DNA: TGCAGTGCTGCCCGTAGGCGGGAGGGGGCTGAA. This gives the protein CSAARRREGAE. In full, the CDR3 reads CSAARRREGAEAFF.

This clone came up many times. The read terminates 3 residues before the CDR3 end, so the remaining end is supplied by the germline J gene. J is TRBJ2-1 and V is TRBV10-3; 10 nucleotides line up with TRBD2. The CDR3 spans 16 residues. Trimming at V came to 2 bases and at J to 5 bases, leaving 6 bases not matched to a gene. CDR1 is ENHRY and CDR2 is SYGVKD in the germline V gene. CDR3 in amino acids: CAISEANTSGDNEQFF. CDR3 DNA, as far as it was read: TGTGCCATCAGTGAGGCGAACACTAGCGGGGACAATGAG.

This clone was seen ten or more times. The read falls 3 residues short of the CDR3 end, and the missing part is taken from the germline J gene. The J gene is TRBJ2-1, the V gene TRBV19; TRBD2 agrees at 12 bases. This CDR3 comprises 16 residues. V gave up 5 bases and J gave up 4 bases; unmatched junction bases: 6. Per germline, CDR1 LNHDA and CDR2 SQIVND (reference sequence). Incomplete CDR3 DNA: TGTGCCAGTAGTCAGACCGGACTAGCGGGATACAATGAG. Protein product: CASSQTGLAGYNE. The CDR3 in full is CASSQTGLAGYNEQFF.